The sequence of this T cell receptor (beta chain) was determined in a study of blood T cell repertoires in COVID-19 (TCRdb year 2020). Looking at the study overall: Samples from collaborators originated in the United States, Italy and Spain and spanned both the acute and convalescent phases of COVID-19. Where available, HLA class I and class II types were taken from metadata supplied by the sample provider and were not determined by assay-based typing. The prospective study material was composed of cDNA or gDNA derived from T cells, B-cell-depleted T cells, or PBMCs. The repertoires were released in a freely available public database intended as a resource for research on the immune response to SARS-CoV-2. Sample metadata almost always included a de-identified subject ID, COVID-19 status, age in years and sex. Subjects who had been exposed to COVID-19, were actively infected with it, or had recovered from it provided the deeply sampled blood TCRbeta repertoires that made up the dataset. Samples came from the ongoing ImmuneRACE study (first 160 participants) plus 1,254 subjects from 6 global collaborators. Here is what the overall study found, with its caveats: Clinical and demographic metadata were provided uncurated, with the amount varying by source and participant.

Reading the germline V gene gives CDR1 MNHEY and CDR2 SVGAGI. Relative to germline, V is missing 6 bases and J is missing 2 bases, with 7 bases of the junction outside any gene match. Spanning cysteine to phenylalanine, the CDR3 consists of 15 amino acids. Of the read, only the CDR3 DNA is kept; its 45 bases are in frame from base 1. In Seattle, one collaborating source enrolled patients while the infection was active and tracked those patients longitudinally over the course of disease. Whole blood was collected in K2EDTA tubes by collaborating institutions according to the institutions' own protocols. For TCRbeta analysis, collaborator samples were shipped as frozen whole blood, as isolated PBMCs, or as DNA extracted from either sample type. This clone was detected once. Its specific antigen is unknown. No qualities accompany the bases; no much larger clone lies one base away. The immunoSEQ Assay, a bias-controlled multiplex PCR, was used to amplify TCRbeta CDR3 regions from genomic DNA. Concerning the study's data processing: The number of nucleated cells in each sample was estimated from the amplification of reference gene primers within the assay. Sequence reads were collapsed and filtered to measure the absolute abundance of every unique TCRbeta CDR3 rearrangement. For each sample, productive Simpson clonality was calculated as the square root of Simpson's diversity index across productive rearrangements. As stored in TCRdb, this immuneACCESS dataset retains in-frame rearrangements with V and J assigned. A fraction of the clones does not appear; measured against another copy, unresolved V genes explain less than half of the discrepancy, and the remainder lacks a known reason. V, J and clone size were drawn from that table, and D and trimming were deduced from the DNA. The sample table records about 370,000 clones; more than 70% of these occur just once. Together, the top ten hold approximately 3% of the sample.

This receptor was identified in a woman aged 25-40 years with COVID-19, enrolled during active disease. The chain couples TRBV6-5 to TRBJ1-1; TRBD1 fits 9 bases in the junction. Material: peripheral blood. The CDR3 region has the sequence CASRLRDRANTEAFF. The DNA reads as follows: TGTGCCAGCAGATTACGGGACAGGGCAAACACTGAAGCTTTCTTT.